A single sample gave rise to the 10 T cell receptor beta chains below, sequenced in a study of beta chain features in type 1 diabetes. Sequenced material consisted of expressed TCRB transcripts (all of the isolated RNA was reverse transcribed). The protocol was immunoSEQ multiplex PCR, while the TCRdb copy is restricted to in-frame clones and leaves out a portion. The table lists about 270,000 clones, 14% of them singletons. Study-wide results and limits: People with Type 1 diabetes carried modestly yet significantly shorter TCRB CDR3s in all four CD4+ subsets.

These receptors have no known antigen. Material: naive CD4+ T cells from blood. The receptors shown here come from a man aged 25-45 years with type 1 diabetes.

This chain links TRBV6-1 with TRBJ1-5, with TRBD1 identical over 8 bases. CDR3 length: 13 residues. Per germline, CDR1 MNHNS and CDR2 SASEGT. With V trimmed by 4 bases and J by 9 bases, 5 bases remained unmatched. The CDR3 region is CASSGGQAAPQHF. In DNA, the CDR3 is TGTGCCAGCAGTGGGGGACAGGCTGCGCCCCAGCATTTT.

This clone turned up a few times. This sequence joins TRBV5-1 and TRBJ1-1; 8 bases agree with TRBD1. The V and J ends lost 4 bases and 1 base, in that order; junction bases with no gene match: 6. Germline CDR1 SGHRS, CDR2 YFSETQ. This CDR3 contains 15 residues. The CDR3: CASSDQTGGNTEAFF. CDR3 nucleotides: TGCGCCAGCAGCGACCAAACAGGGGGGAACACTGAAGCTTTCTTT.

The table lists this clone with a few counts. V usage is TRBV7-9 and J usage is TRBJ2-3, with 8 bases aligning to TRBD1. Germline V gives CDR1 SEHNR, CDR2 FQNEAQ (reference sequence). Trimming removed 8 bases from V and 8 bases from J; junction bases left unmatched: 9. The CDR3 contains 13 residues. The CDR3 sequence is CASGIDRGRTQYF. The CDR3, as DNA: TGTGCCAGCGGTATCGACAGGGGTCGTACGCAGTATTTT. Filled out from reference TRBV7-9 and TRBJ2-3, the complete variable domain reads DTGVSQNPRHKITKRGQNVTFRCDPISEHNRLYWYRQTLGQGPEFLTYFQNEAQLEKSRLLSDRFSAERPKGSFSTLEIQRTEQGDSAMYLCASGIDRGRTQYFGPGTRLTVL.

The chain combines TRBV18 with TRBJ2-3; 15 nucleotides line up with TRBD2. J was trimmed by 3 bases and V by 1 base; bases with no gene match: 2. Germline CDR1 KGHSH, CDR2 LQKENI. This CDR3 region has 17 residues. The CDR3, as DNA: TGTGCCAGCTCACCACAGGGGACTAGCGGGAGGACAGATACGCAGTATTTT. Residues: CASSPQGTSGRTDTQYF. The whole variable domain, remainder taken from reference TRBV18 and TRBJ2-3, is NAGVMQNPRHLVRRRGQEARLRCSPMKGHSHVYWYRQLPEEGLKFMVYLQKENIIDESGMPKERFSAEFPKEGPSILRIQQVVRGDSAAYFCASSPQGTSGRTDTQYFGPGTRLTVL.

There are a few counts of this clone. The chain joins TRBV7-9 to TRBJ2-2; 9 bases are a match to TRBD1. Germline loops: CDR1 SEHNR, CDR2 FQNEAQ (reference sequence). Trimming took 3 bases from V and 5 from J; bases not matched to a gene: 4. CDR3 length equals 15 residues. CDR3 in amino acids: CASSLGQGITGELFF. The CDR3 nucleotides are TGTGCCAGCAGCTTGGGACAGGGTATTACCGGGGAGCTGTTTTTT.

V and J are TRBV19 and TRBJ1-1; no clear D gene. Germline lookup yields CDR1 LNHDA and CDR2 SQIVND (reference sequence). The V and J ends lost 5 bases and 6 bases respectively, with 13 bases between them. This CDR3 contains 13 residues. Here the CDR3 reads CASSLGGRPEAFF. CDR3 nucleotide sequence: TGTGCCAGTAGTCTCGGCGGGCGACCTGAAGCTTTCTTT.

The rearrangement joins TRBV20-1 to TRBJ2-1; D uncertain. V lost 1 base and J lost 11, with 6 bases in between. There are 10 residues in the CDR3. Germline V gene lookup returns CDR1 DFQATT and CDR2 SNEGSKA (reference sequence). The CDR3, as DNA: TGCAGTGCTAGAGCGAGTAAGCAGTTCTTC. Translation: CSARASKQFF.

The V and J genes are TRBV4-1 and TRBJ2-2, with D possibly TRBD1 on 5 matching bases. V lost 3 bases and J lost 8, with 16 bases in between. This CDR3 spans 15 amino acids. Per germline, CDR1 MGHRA and CDR2 YSYEKL. The CDR3 DNA follows: TGCGCCAGCAGCCATACTGACAGTCGATCGGGGGAGCTGTTTTTT. It yields the protein CASSHTDSRSGELFF.

The chain combines TRBV9 with TRBJ2-1, with 8 bases lining up with TRBD2. V was pared by 0 bases and J by 1 base, with 9 bases of the junction left unmatched. The CDR3 is made up of 18 amino acids. The V gene's germline CDR1 is SGDLS and CDR2 YYNGEE. CDR3 DNA sequence: TGTGCCAGCAGCGTAGGATTGTCTAGCGGGTATTCCTACAATGAGCAGTTCTTC. Translation gives CASSVGLSSGYSYNEQFF. Based on the CDR3 plus reference TRBV9 and TRBJ2-1, the full variable domain is DSGVTQTPKHLITATGQRVTLRCSPRSGDLSVYWYQQSLDQGLQFLIQYYNGEERAKGNILERFSAQQFPDLHSELNLSSLELGDSALYFCASSVGLSSGYSYNEQFFGPGTRLTVL.

This clone was observed a handful of times. The chain joins TRBV28 to TRBJ2-7; no firm D call. The CDR3 is 11 residues long. Germline CDR1 reads MDHEN; CDR2 reads SYDVKM. V shed 6 bases and J shed 4 bases, with 7 bases lying between them. CDR3 in DNA: TGTGCCAGCAGGACTCGATACGAGCAGTACTTC. This encodes CASRTRYEQYF.